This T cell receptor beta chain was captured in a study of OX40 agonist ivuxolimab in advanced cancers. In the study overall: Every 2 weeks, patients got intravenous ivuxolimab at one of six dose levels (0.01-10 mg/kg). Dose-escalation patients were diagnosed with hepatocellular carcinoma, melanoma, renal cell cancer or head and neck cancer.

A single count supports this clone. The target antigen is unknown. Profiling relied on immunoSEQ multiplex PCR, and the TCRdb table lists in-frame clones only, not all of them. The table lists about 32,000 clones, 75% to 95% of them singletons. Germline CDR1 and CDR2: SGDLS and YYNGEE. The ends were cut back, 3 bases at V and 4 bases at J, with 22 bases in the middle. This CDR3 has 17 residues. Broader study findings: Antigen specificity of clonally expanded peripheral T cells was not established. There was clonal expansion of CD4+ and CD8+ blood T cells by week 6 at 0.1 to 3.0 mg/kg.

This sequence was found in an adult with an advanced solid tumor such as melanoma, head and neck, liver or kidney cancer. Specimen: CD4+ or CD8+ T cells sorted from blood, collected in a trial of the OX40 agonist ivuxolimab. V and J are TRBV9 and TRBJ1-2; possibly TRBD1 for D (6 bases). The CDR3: CASSGTSTGSAPYGYTF. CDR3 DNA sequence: TGTGCCAGCAGCGGCACCAGTACAGGGTCAGCTCCCTATGGCTACACCTTC.